This T cell receptor (beta chain) was captured in a study of shared clonotypes between healthy human individuals. The table lists this clone with a count of one. Antigen: not known. There were only Caucasian adults among the donors, and all lived in Nashville, Tennessee. The method was immunoSEQ multiplex PCR; TCRdb's version includes in-frame clones alone and lacks a portion of them. The profile covers over a million clones, with roughly 95% appearing a single time and approximately 1.1% taken by the ten largest. Study-wide findings and caveats: Genetic and exposure-history diversity was limited by the small donor number.

Specimen: naive CD4+ T cells sorted from blood. Subset noted: CD45RA+ positively selected. This TCR derives from a man younger than 45 in good health.

The CDR3 nucleotides are TGTGCCAGCAGCGAGATCCTAGACTTCAATCAGCCCCAGCATTTT. Translated, it gives CASSEILDFNQPQHF. This chain connects TRBV6-1 to TRBJ1-5, with unresolved D. Germline values: CDR1 MNHNS, CDR2 SASEGT. V lost 6 bases, J lost 3 bases, and 15 bases lay in between. CDR3 length equals 15 residues.